This T cell receptor beta chain is drawn from a study of identical twins. The CDR3 has 14 residues. V was pared by 5 bases and J by 5 bases, with 16 bases between. Only a few counts were recorded for this clonotype. TCRdb fed the 5' RACE reads into MiXCR, producing one record per CDR3 protein. The sample gives about 520,000 distinct CDR3 sequences, less than 25% of which show up once; around 0.9% is in the top ten. The same specimen was also included in a second study, on T cells expressing NK-cell markers.

The source is a woman aged 18-30 years in good health. This chain links TRBV12-3 or TRBV12-4 with TRBJ2-7, with D perhaps assigned TRBD1 or TRBD2 (6 bases each). The sample comprised CD4+ T cells sorted from blood. In nucleotides, the CDR3 is TGTGCCAGCAGTCTGGGGGGCAGGGGCCACGAGCAGTACTTC. It translates to CASSLGGRGHEQYF.